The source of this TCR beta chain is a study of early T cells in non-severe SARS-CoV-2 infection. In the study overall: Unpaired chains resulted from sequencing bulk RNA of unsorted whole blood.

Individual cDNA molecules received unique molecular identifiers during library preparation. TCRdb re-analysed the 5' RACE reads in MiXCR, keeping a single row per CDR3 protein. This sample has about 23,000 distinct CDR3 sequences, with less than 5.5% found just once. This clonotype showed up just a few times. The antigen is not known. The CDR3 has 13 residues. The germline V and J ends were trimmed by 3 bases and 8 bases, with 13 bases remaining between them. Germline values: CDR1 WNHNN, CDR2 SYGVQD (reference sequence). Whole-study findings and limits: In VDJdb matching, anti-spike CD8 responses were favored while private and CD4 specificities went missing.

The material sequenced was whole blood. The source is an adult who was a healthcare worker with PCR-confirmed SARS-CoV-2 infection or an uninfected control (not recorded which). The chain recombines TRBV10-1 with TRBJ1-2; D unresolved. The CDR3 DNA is TGCGCCAGCAGTGATCCAGGTATCTCCGGCTACACCTTC. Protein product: CASSDPGISGYTF.